This T cell receptor beta chain stems from a study of CXCR3-negative and CXCR3-positive naive CD8 T cells. Broader study findings: Surface CD5 was comparable between naive subsets; TCR strength was inferred from TRB CDR3 properties.

Naivety in CD8+ T cells corresponded to a CD45RO-CCR7+CD27+CD95- phenotype. Remarks on this clonotype: Its antigen is not known.

Germline CDR1 and CDR2: SGHAT and FQNNGV. The CDR3 is 12 residues long. TRB cDNA libraries were made by UMI-labeled 5' RACE. No DNA is given; TCRdb re-called the 5' RACE reads and lists each CDR3 protein once. This sample contains tens of thousands of distinct CDR3 sequences. This sequence originates from a human donor in good health. Some clones in this sample may be carry-over from other donors' samples. The rearrangement joins TRBV11-2 to TRBJ2-7; TCRdb's D call of TRBD1 is untestable without DNA. Specimen: naive CXCR3- CD8+ T cells from blood. Subset specified: CD45RO-CCR7+CD27+CD95- naive CD8+ T cells lacking CXCR3 (TNR3-). CDR3 in amino acids: CASSPPESEQYF.